This TCR beta chain comes out of a study of T cells in Graves' hyperthyroidism and ophthalmopathy. Germline V gene data show CDR1 as SGHKS and CDR2 as YYEKEE (reference sequence). CDR3 length: 14 amino acids. Trimming removed 2 bases from V and 3 bases from J, with 11 bases in between. From RNA transcripts, TCR beta CDR3 regions were amplified. During a first-round RT-PCR of the TCR CDR3, the HTBI primer set was used. In TCRdb, the multiplex PCR reads were re-called with MiXCR into one record per CDR3 protein. This table holds about 380,000 distinct CDR3 sequences, less than 15% found once. This chain connects TRBV5-5 to TRBJ1-2; D is ambiguous. The clonotype originates from a young man with Graves' hyperthyroidism that later progressed to Graves' ophthalmopathy. The sample was blood. The CDR3 region is CASSLRTTHYGYTF. For the CDR3, the DNA is TGTGCCAGCAGCTTAAGGACGACCCACTATGGCTACACCTTC.